Listed here are 20 T cell receptor beta chains from one sample, sequenced in a study of blood T cell repertoires in COVID-19. The table came from immunoSEQ multiplex PCR; TCRdb's copy has only in-frame clones and leaves some out. Of 200,000 to 250,000 clones detected, 88% appear once; the ten largest clones hold around 2.6%. What was sequenced was PBMCs or T cells enriched from blood (not recorded which). The receptors here all came from a woman aged 25 to 39 who had recovered from COVID-19.

The rearrangement uses TRBV7-6 and TRBJ2-7, with 7 bases matching TRBD1. CDR1 SGHVS and CDR2 FNYEAQ come from the germline V gene. The CDR3 is made up of 16 amino acids. After removal of 1 base from V and 4 bases from J, the junction contained 10 bases not matched to a gene. CDR3 sequence: CASSLGAKDRKYEQYF. CDR3 DNA: TGTGCCAGCAGCTTAGGCGCGAAGGACAGGAAGTACGAGCAGTACTTC.

The chain joins TRBV15 to TRBJ1-6; D possibly corresponds to TRBD1 (6 bases). Germline V gene sequence: CDR1 LNHNV, CDR2 YYDKDF (reference sequence). CDR3 length: 16 amino acids. With 0 bases removed from V and 10 bases from J, the gap between germline ends came to 16 bases. Written as DNA, the CDR3 is TGTGCCACCAGCAGAGAGCATTCCGGCGGGGGCTCACCCCTCCACTTT. Translated, it gives CATSREHSGGGSPLHF.

The rearrangement uses TRBV19 and TRBJ1-4; 7 nucleotides align to TRBD1. The CDR3 sequence is 12 residues long. Trimming cost V 9 bases and J 5 bases; bases outside gene matches: 3. Per the germline V gene, CDR1 is LNHDA and CDR2 is SQIVND (reference sequence). CDR3 DNA sequence: TGTGCCAGCCGACAGGGAAATGAAAAACTGTTTTTT. Translating it yields CASRQGNEKLFF.

As concerns this clone: The same CDR3 also results from other DNA sequences found in this sample. V is TRBV7-2 and J is TRBJ1-3, with no clear D. Germline CDR1 and CDR2: SGHTA and FQGNSA. The CDR3 spans 14 residues. The V end lost 6 bases, the J end lost 0 bases, and 9 bases lay between the germline ends. Here the CDR3 reads CASSPAGSGNTIYF. The CDR3 coding sequence is TGTGCCAGCAGTCCTGCGGGCTCTGGAAACACCATATATTTT.

With regard to this clone: In the same sample, other DNA sequences code for this CDR3. This chain connects TRBV27 to TRBJ2-1; D is possibly TRBD2 (6 bases). Germline CDR1 and CDR2: MNHEY and SMNVEV (reference sequence). Trimming took off 0 bases at V and 2 bases at J, with 8 bases between the two ends. The CDR3 length is 15 residues. The CDR3 loop reads CASSLSSGTYNEQFF. The DNA of the CDR3 is TGTGCCAGCAGTTTATCTAGCGGAACCTACAATGAGCAGTTCTTC.

V and J are TRBV27 and TRBJ1-6; D possibly corresponds to TRBD1 (5 bases). Trimming left V 6 bases short and J 4 bases short, with 19 bases between. This CDR3 contains 17 residues. Germline V CDR1 and CDR2: MNHEY, SMNVEV (reference sequence). The CDR3 DNA sequence: TGTGCCAGCAGCCTTATCGAGCCACAGGAGTATAATTCACCCCTCCACTTT. Encoded protein: CASSLIEPQEYNSPLHF.

The V call is TRBV11-2, the J call TRBJ2-3; 9 bases fit TRBD1. The V segment lost 5 bases and the J segment 1 base; nucleotides outside the gene matches: 4. CDR1 and CDR2 (germline): SGHAT, FQNNGV. The CDR3 is 15 residues long. CDR3 residues: CASSTGTGRTDTQYF. The CDR3 coding sequence is TGTGCCAGCAGCACCGGGACAGGGCGCACAGATACGCAGTATTTT. Based on the CDR3 plus reference TRBV11-2 and TRBJ2-3, the full variable domain is EAGVAQSPRYKIIEKRQSVAFWCNPISGHATLYWYQQILGQGPKLLIQFQNNGVVDDSQLPKDRFSAERLKGVDSTLKIQPAKLEDSAVYLCASSTGTGRTDTQYFGPGTRLTVL.

This chain links TRBV5-1 with TRBJ1-6; tentatively, D is TRBD1 (6 bases). Germline V CDR1 and CDR2: SGHRS, YFSETQ. Deletions cut 4 bases from V and 4 bases from J, with 9 bases between. The CDR3 has 14 residues. DNA of the CDR3: TGCGCCAGCAGCACGGACAGTTATAATTCACCCCTCCACTTT. Protein sequence: CASSTDSYNSPLHF. Based on the CDR3 plus reference TRBV5-1 and TRBJ1-6, the full variable domain is KAGVTQTPRYLIKTRGQQVTLSCSPISGHRSVSWYQQTPGQGLQFLFEYFSETQRNKGNFPGRFSGRQFSNSRSEMNVSTLELGDSALYLCASSTDSYNSPLHFGNGTRLTVT.

The gene calls are TRBV3-1 (or the pseudogene TRBV3-2) and TRBJ1-2; no firm D call. CDR1 and CDR2 (germline): LGHDT, YNNKEL (reference sequence). The CDR3 is made up of 14 amino acids. V dropped 2 bases and J dropped 3 bases, with 10 bases sitting between them. The CDR3 here is CASSQTEGDYGYTF. The CDR3 region has the DNA TGTGCCAGCAGCCAAACAGAAGGTGACTATGGCTACACCTTC.

The chain is built from TRBV15 and TRBJ1-2; maybe TRBD1 (5 bases). V was cut by 0 bases and J by 6 bases, with 11 bases left in between. Germline V gene lookup returns CDR1 LNHNV and CDR2 YYDKDF (reference sequence). The CDR3 contains 14 residues. CDR3 sequence (DNA): TGTGCCACCAGCAGAGATCAGGGAATGCATGGCTACACCTTC. It yields the protein CATSRDQGMHGYTF.

The sample holds one count of this clone. In DNA form, the CDR3 reads TGTGCCAGCAGCCGAGACAGGGTAGCTAATGAAAAACTGTTTTTT. It encodes CASSRDRVANEKLFF. This chain uses TRBV7-8 with TRBJ1-4, with TRBD1 identical over 7 bases. The trim removed 5 bases at V and 3 bases at J, leaving 6 bases unmatched. The CDR3 is made up of 15 amino acids. In germline, CDR1 is SGHVS, CDR2 FQNEAQ.

This clone appeared a few times. The chain employs TRBV27 and TRBJ2-7; D is uncertain. Deletions cut 8 bases from V and 2 bases from J, with 13 bases between. Germline CDR1 is MNHEY and CDR2 is SMNVEV (reference sequence). This CDR3 is 13 amino acids long. The CDR3 sequence is CASGGALTYEQYF. CDR3 coding DNA: TGTGCCAGCGGTGGAGCACTAACCTACGAGCAGTACTTC.

CDR3 DNA sequence: TGTGCCAGCAGCTTTTCCATGGACAGCTCCTACGAGCAGTACTTC. It encodes CASSFSMDSSYEQYF. The genes are TRBV7-9 and TRBJ2-7, with D possibly matching TRBD1 (6 bases). This CDR3 has 15 residues. Germline V gene lookup returns CDR1 SEHNR and CDR2 FQNEAQ (reference sequence). V lost 3 bases and J 0 bases, leaving 12 bases between the germline ends. The full variable domain, its missing parts supplied by reference TRBV7-9 and TRBJ2-7, is DTGVSQNPRHKITKRGQNVTFRCDPISEHNRLYWYRQTLGQGPEFLTYFQNEAQLEKSRLLSDRFSAERPKGSFSTLEIQRTEQGDSAMYLCASSFSMDSSYEQYFGPGTRLTVT.

The chain uses TRBV15 and TRBJ1-6; D unresolved. Deletions cut 1 base from V and 7 bases from J, with 5 bases between. Germline V CDR1 and CDR2: LNHNV, YYDKDF (reference sequence). The CDR3 extends over 13 amino acids. CDR3 nucleotides: TGTGCCACCAGCAGAGGCGGGAATTCACCCCTCCACTTT. Translating it yields CATSRGGNSPLHF.

This rearrangement joins TRBV25-1 to TRBJ2-5, with D hard to call. V lost 6 bases, J lost 10 bases, and 18 bases lay in between. The CDR3 extends over 13 amino acids. Germline V lookup: CDR1 MGHDK, CDR2 SYGVNS. The CDR3 loop reads CASRDHDTPDQYF. CDR3 nucleotides: TGTGCCAGCAGAGACCATGACACCCCGGACCAGTACTTC.

The chain recombines TRBV9 with TRBJ1-6, with unresolved D. Germline V gene lookup returns CDR1 SGDLS and CDR2 YYNGEE. Trimming cost V 0 bases and J 7 bases, with 17 bases left between them. The CDR3 contains 17 residues. The DNA for the CDR3 is TGTGCCAGCAGCGTAGGTGGCAGGCCATCCCTGAATTCACCCCTCCACTTT. Translated: CASSVGGRPSLNSPLHF.

The rearrangement joins TRBV6-5 to TRBJ1-4; D may be TRBD1 (6 bases). CDR1 MNHEY and CDR2 SVGAGI come from the germline V gene. V was clipped by 7 bases and J by 7 bases, with 13 bases between them. The CDR3 sequence is 13 residues long. The CDR3 region is CASTHNRAEKLFF. CDR3 DNA sequence: TGTGCCAGCACTCATAACAGGGCTGAAAAACTGTTTTTT.

The rearrangement joins TRBV10-3 to TRBJ1-2; TRBD1 matches at 8 bases. CDR1 ENHRY and CDR2 SYGVKD come from the germline V gene. The J segment lost 4 bases and the V segment lost 3 bases, leaving 1 base of the junction unmatched. The CDR3 is 13 amino acids. The CDR3 protein is CAISDQGAYGYTF. The CDR3 bases are TGTGCCATCAGTGACCAGGGGGCCTATGGCTACACCTTC.

The V call is TRBV3-1 (or the pseudogene TRBV3-2), the J call TRBJ2-1, with 13 bases aligning to TRBD2. Germline V CDR1 and CDR2: LGHDT, YNNKEL (reference sequence). The trim removed 4 bases at V and 7 bases at J, leaving 10 bases unmatched. The CDR3 runs to 17 residues. CDR3 amino acids: CASSRRELAGGPNEQFF. CDR3 nucleotides: TGTGCCAGCAGCCGACGAGAACTAGCGGGGGGGCCGAATGAGCAGTTCTTC.

This chain links TRBV7-2 with TRBJ2-7; 10 nucleotides align to TRBD2. With 2 bases clipped from V and 2 bases from J, the junction kept 3 bases outside the gene matches. The CDR3 length is 15 residues. The germline gives CDR1 SGHTA, CDR2 FQGNSA. The CDR3 sequence: CASSLTSGETYEQYF. CDR3 bases: TGTGCCAGCAGCTTAACTAGCGGGGAGACCTACGAGCAGTACTTC.